This entry describes one TCR beta chain. Clones were read by immunoSEQ multiplex PCR, and TCRdb kept only the in-frame ones, dropping some. The sample presents approximately 31,000 clones, none singletons. The data are from a study of T cells after posttransplantation cyclophosphamide. Germline CDR1 and CDR2: SGHNT and YYREEE (reference sequence). This CDR3 comprises 14 residues. J gave up 1 base and V 6 bases, and 6 bases lay outside the gene matches. The chain has TRBV5-4 and TRBJ2-5; TRBD2 matches 7 bases. This TCR came from a woman in her 30s in good health and a related stem cell transplant donor. Sequencing was done on a sample of PBMCs. This CDR3 is CASTWGGSQETQYF. CDR3 sequence (DNA): TGTGCCAGCACCTGGGGGGGGTCCCAAGAGACCCAGTACTTC.